The source of this T cell receptor beta chain is a study of T cell responses to AZD1222 COVID-19 vaccine. Germline CDR1 and CDR2: GTSNPN and SVGIG (reference sequence). CDR3 length equals 13 residues. The V end was cut by 0 bases, the J end by 0 bases, with 5 bases between. TCRdb's copy holds only in-frame clones and misses some; the assay was immunoSEQ multiplex PCR. Of about 130,000 clones in the sample, 70% to 90% were seen once. Pooling of second doses given at about 4 or about 12 weeks was done. Study-wide results and limits: At baseline, seropositivity was found in only a handful of AZD1222 recipients. Spike-specific TCR breadth and depth grew following two AZD1222 doses.

Details on this clone: Its target is unknown.

The sequence was obtained from an adult who received the AZD1222 COVID-19 vaccine. The rearrangement uses TRBV30 and TRBJ1-1; D is ambiguous. Sequences were derived from peripheral blood, sampled 28 days after the second AZD1222 dose. The CDR3 DNA reads TGTGCCTGGAGTGTCTCGGTGAACACTGAAGCTTTCTTT. It is translated as CAWSVSVNTEAFF.